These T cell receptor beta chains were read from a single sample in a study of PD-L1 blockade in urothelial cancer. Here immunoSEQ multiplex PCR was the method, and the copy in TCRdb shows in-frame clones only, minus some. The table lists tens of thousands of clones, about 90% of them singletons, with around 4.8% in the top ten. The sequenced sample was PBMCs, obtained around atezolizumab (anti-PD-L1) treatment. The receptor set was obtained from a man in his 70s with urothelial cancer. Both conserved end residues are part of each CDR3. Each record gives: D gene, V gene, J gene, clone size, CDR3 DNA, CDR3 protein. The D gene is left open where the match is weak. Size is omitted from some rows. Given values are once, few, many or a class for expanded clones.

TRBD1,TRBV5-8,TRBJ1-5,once,TGTGCCAGCAGCCTACCACACAGGGGAAGCAATCAGCCCCAGCATTTT,CASSLPHRGSNQPQHF
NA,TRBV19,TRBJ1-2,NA,TGTGCCAGTAGTATTCAGGGAGGAAGTAGTGGCTACACCTTC,CASSIQGGSSGYTF
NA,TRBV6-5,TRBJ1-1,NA,TGTGCCAGCAGTTACCCCACAGGGACTGAAGCTTTCTTT,CASSYPTGTEAFF
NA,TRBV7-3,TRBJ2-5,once,TGTGCCAGCAGCTTAACGGGACTTCAACAAGAGACCCAGTACTTC,CASSLTGLQQETQYF
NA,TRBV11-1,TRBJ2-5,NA,TGTGCCAGCAGCTCCCCCATTGAATGGGGTGGGAGAACCCAGTACTTC,CASSSPIEWGGRTQYF
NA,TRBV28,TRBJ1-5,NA,TGTGCCAGCAGTCAGGGGTGGAATCAGCCCCAGCATTTT,CASSQGWNQPQHF
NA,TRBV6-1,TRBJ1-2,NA,TGTGCCAGCAGTGAACTCGACTTTGACAGGACCACCTTC,CASSELDFDRTTF
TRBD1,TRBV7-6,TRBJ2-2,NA,TGTGCCAGCAGCTTACGGACAGGGGATGGCGGGGAGCTGTTTTTT,CASSLRTGDGGELFF
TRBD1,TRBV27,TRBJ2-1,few,TGTGCCAGCAGTTTAGCCCCCGGGACAGGGCTGAAGAACAATGAGCAGTTCTTC,CASSLAPGTGLKNNEQFF
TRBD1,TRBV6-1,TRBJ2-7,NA,TGTGCCAGTTTCCACCCGGGACAGGGGATCTACGAGCAGTACTTC,CASFHPGQGIYEQYF
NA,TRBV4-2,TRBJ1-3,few,TGTGCCAGCAGCCAAGAAATGGGTGCGGTAGGTAGGCTGAGCTCTGGAAACACCATATATTTT,CASSQEMGAVGRLSSGNTIYF
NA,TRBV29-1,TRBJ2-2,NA,TGCAGGGAATGGAAGGACATTATCACCGGGGAGCTGTTTTTT,CREWKDIITGELFF
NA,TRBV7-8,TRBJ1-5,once,TGTGCCAGCAGCCAAGCTACAGGGCTCGTGTATAGCAATCAGCCCCAGCATTTT,CASSQATGLVYSNQPQHF
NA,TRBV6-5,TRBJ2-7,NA,TGTGCCGTCGGAGCCTCCTACGAGCAGTACTTC,CAVGASYEQYF
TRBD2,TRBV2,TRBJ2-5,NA,TGTGCCAGCTCGGGGGCTAGCGGGAGGGGAAAAGAGACCCAGTACTTC,CASSGASGRGKETQYF
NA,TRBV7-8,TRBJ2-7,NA,TGTGCCAGCAGCTTAGGGGCCGGATCAGGGGAGCAGTACTTC,CASSLGAGSGEQYF
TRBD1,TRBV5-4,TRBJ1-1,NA,TGTGCCAGCAGCTTGGGGGGACAGGGGCCTTTTGAAGCTTTCTTT,CASSLGGQGPFEAFF
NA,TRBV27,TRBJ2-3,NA,TGTGCCAGCAGTCCGCAGGTCGGGAGTTTGGGGGGGCCGCAGTATTTT,CASSPQVGSLGGPQYF
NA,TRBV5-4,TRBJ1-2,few,TGTGCCAGCAGCTCCCAGACCAGAGGAGTGAAGGGCTACACCTTC,CASSSQTRGVKGYTF
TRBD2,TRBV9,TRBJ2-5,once,TGTGCCAGCAGCCCCGGGACTAGACAAGAGACCCAGTACTTC,CASSPGTRQETQYF
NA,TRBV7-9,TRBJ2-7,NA,TGTGCCAGCAGCCGCGCCGGCACAGGGACCTTCCACGAGCAGTACTTC,CASSRAGTGTFHEQYF
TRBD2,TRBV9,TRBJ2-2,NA,TGTGCCAGCACGGGGGCGGGAGGATCGAACACCGGGGAGCTGTTTTTT,CASTGAGGSNTGELFF
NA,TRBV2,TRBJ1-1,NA,TGTGCCAGCAACGCAGAAAGGAACACTGAAGCTTTCTTT,CASNAERNTEAFF
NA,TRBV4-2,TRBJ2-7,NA,TGTGCCAGCAGCCAACGAACCCCTAGTATTGACTCCTACGAGCAGTACTTC,CASSQRTPSIDSYEQYF
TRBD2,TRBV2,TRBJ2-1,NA,TGTGCCAGCAATACCGGACTAGAGGTCTACAATGAGCAGTTCTTC,CASNTGLEVYNEQFF
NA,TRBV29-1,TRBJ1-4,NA,TGCAGCGTCCTTCCGACTGGGGAAAAACTGTTTTTT,CSVLPTGEKLFF
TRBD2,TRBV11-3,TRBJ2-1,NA,TGTGCCAGCAGCTCCCAGACTAGCGGGTACTACAATGAGCAGTTCTTC,CASSSQTSGYYNEQFF
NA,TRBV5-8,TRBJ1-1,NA,TGTGCCAGCACCCCGGGACTGCTGAACACTGAAGCTTTCTTT,CASTPGLLNTEAFF
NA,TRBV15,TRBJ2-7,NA,TGTGCCACCAGCAGAGATCAGTCATTAGGGGGGACGGGGGGCGCCTACGAGCAGTACTTC,CATSRDQSLGGTGGAYEQYF
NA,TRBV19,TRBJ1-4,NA,TGTGCCAGTAGTCTTGGACAGAATAATGAAAAACTGTTTTTT,CASSLGQNNEKLFF
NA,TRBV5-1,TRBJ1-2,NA,TGCGCCAGCAGCGGAGAAGCAGGGAATGGCTACACCTTC,CASSGEAGNGYTF
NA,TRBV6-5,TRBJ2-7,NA,TGTGCCACCCACGGGGGCTACGAGCAGTACTTC,CATHGGYEQYF
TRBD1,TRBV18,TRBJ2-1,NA,TGTGCCAGCTCACCGGACAGGGCAGTACACAATGAGCAGTTCTTC,CASSPDRAVHNEQFF
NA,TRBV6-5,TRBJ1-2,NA,TGTGCCAGCAGTTACTCGGGCAGGGCAAACTATGGCTACACCTTC,CASSYSGRANYGYTF
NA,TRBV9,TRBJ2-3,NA,TGTGCCAGCAGCCCCCGTCCCGGGACAAGAGATACGCAGTATTTT,CASSPRPGTRDTQYF
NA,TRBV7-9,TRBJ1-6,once,TGTGCCAGCAGCTTACAGGGGCCCAACTCACCCCTCCACTTT,CASSLQGPNSPLHF
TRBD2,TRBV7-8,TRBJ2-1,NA,TGTGCCAGCAGCTTAGTAGCGGGAGTAAAATCCTACAATGAGCAGTTCTTC,CASSLVAGVKSYNEQFF
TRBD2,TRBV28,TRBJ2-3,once,TGTGCCAGCAGTTCGAGACTAGCGGGAGTATCAGATACGCAGTATTTT,CASSSRLAGVSDTQYF
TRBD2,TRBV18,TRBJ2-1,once,TGTGCCAGCTCACTTCTCGGGAGGGGCCGCTTGTCTTCCCATGAGCAGTTCTTC,CASSLLGRGRLSSHEQFF
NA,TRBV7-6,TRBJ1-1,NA,TGTGCCAGCAGCTCGACGACAGGGAACACTGAAGCTTTCTTT,CASSSTTGNTEAFF
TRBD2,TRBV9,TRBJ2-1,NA,TGTGCCAGCAGCGTAGATGTAGGGAGGGGCAATGAGCAGTTCTTC,CASSVDVGRGNEQFF
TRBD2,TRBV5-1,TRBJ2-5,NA,TGCGCCAGCAGCTTGGGGGCGGGAGAAGAGACCCAGTACTTC,CASSLGAGEETQYF
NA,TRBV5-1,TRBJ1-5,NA,TGCGCCAGCAGCTTCGGCGGGGCATGGGGCAATCAGCCCCAGCATTTT,CASSFGGAWGNQPQHF
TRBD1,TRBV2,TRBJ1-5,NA,TGTGCCAGCAGTGGGGGGACAGGGGTTTATCAGCCCCAGCATTTT,CASSGGTGVYQPQHF
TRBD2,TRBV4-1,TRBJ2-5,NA,TGCGCCAGCAGCCAGCTTCTAGCGGGAGAAAGGGAGACCCAGTACTTC,CASSQLLAGERETQYF
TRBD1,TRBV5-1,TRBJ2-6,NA,TGCGCCAGCAGCGCGACAGGGGTCGGGGCCAACGTCCTGACTTTC,CASSATGVGANVLTF
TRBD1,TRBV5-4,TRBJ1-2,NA,TGTGCCAGCAGCTTAGCAGGGGGCAGTGGCTACACCTTC,CASSLAGGSGYTF
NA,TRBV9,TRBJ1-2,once,TGTGCCAGCAACCCCCTCGGTGGAGTTGGAGGCTACACCTTC,CASNPLGGVGGYTF
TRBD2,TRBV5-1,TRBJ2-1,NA,TGCGCCAGCAGCTGGGTTGCGGGAGGGCCCTACAATGAGCAGTTCTTC,CASSWVAGGPYNEQFF
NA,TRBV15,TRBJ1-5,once,TGTGCCACCAGCAGAGATTTGGGCGGGAGTGGGCCCCAGCATTTT,CATSRDLGGSGPQHF
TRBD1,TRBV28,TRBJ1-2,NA,TGTGCCAGCAGTTTACATACAGGGGGCACATATGGCTACACCTTC,CASSLHTGGTYGYTF
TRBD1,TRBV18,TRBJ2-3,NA,TGTGCCAGCTCACCATCCCAGGGGGCGCCAGTAGATACGCAGTATTTT,CASSPSQGAPVDTQYF
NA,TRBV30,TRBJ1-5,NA,TGTGCCTGGAGTACGGGATTGAGCAATCAGCCCCAGCATTTT,CAWSTGLSNQPQHF
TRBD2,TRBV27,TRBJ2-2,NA,TGTGCCAGCAGTTTTTTGGGTATCGGGGGGACCGGGGAGCTGTTTTTT,CASSFLGIGGTGELFF
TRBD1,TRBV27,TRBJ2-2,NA,TGTGCCAGCAGTTTAGGGACAGGGGGCACCGGGGAGCTGTTTTTT,CASSLGTGGTGELFF